These T cell receptor beta chains were read from a single sample in a study of OX40 agonist ivuxolimab in advanced cancers. Using immunoSEQ multiplex PCR, the repertoire was profiled, and TCRdb retains in-frame clones only, with some absent. The table lists about 28,000 clones, 86% of them singletons, with roughly 27% in the top ten. The input for sequencing was CD4+ or CD8+ T cells sorted from blood, taken in a trial of the OX40 agonist ivuxolimab. These receptors all stem from an adult with an advanced solid tumor such as melanoma, head and neck, liver or kidney cancer. Each CDR3 is given with its conserved first and last residue.

v_gene	j_gene	CDR3aa
TRBV4-1	TRBJ1-2	CASSQDRGHYGYTF
TRBV29-1	TRBJ2-7	CSVESGRSEQYF
TRBV6-1	TRBJ2-7	CASSPSGRAYEQYF
TRBV4-1	TRBJ2-1	CASSQEGSGPDNEQFF
TRBV10-2	TRBJ2-3	CASSERIASDTQYF
TRBV5-1	TRBJ2-5	CASTSGHEETQYF
TRBV6-5	TRBJ1-4	CASSYTGATNEKLFF
TRBV4-1	TRBJ2-7	CASSLSPGARSSYEQYF
TRBV7-6	TRBJ2-7	CASSPDRASYEQYF
TRBV7-9	TRBJ2-1	CASSHEYNEQFF
TRBV4-1	TRBJ2-1	CASSQDPGRATEQFF
TRBV7-8	TRBJ2-2	CASSLATSAGELFF
TRBV14	TRBJ2-5	CASSHPGQGWQETQYF
TRBV30	TRBJ2-5	CAWSGMYQETQYF
TRBV13	TRBJ2-7	CASSSGTGVYEQYF
TRBV2	TRBJ2-7	CASEAAGEQYF
TRBV9	TRBJ2-5	CASSVGGRGGETQYF
TRBV5-1	TRBJ2-7	CASSLTSGETYEQYF
TRBV7-6	TRBJ2-1	CASSFQDYNEQFF
TRBV21-1	TRBJ1-2	CASSIPPRTPIYGYTF
TRBV28	TRBJ1-6	CASSPSSSYNSPLHF
TRBV7-8	TRBJ1-3	CASSSRRFPKRSSGNTIYF
TRBV4-2	TRBJ2-7	CASSPGPSYEQYF
TRBV7-8	TRBJ2-7	CASSLAPTSRSYEQYF
TRBV30	TRBJ1-3	CAWNPGAGNTIYF
TRBV9	TRBJ2-7	CASSAGLAEEGAYEQYF
TRBV7-9	TRBJ2-6	CASSLGDATGPLGANVLTF
TRBV29-1	TRBJ1-1	CSAEKGEAFF
TRBV4-1	TRBJ2-5	CASSPRTGQETQYF
TRBV5-1	TRBJ1-6	CARLERGDNSPLHF
TRBV6-1	TRBJ2-2	CASLGGRDTGELFF
TRBV7-6	TRBJ1-1	CASSPTAVMNTEAFF
TRBV5-1	TRBJ1-3	CASSLDTFSGNTIYF
TRBV6-1	TRBJ2-1	CASSEASGSYNEQFF
TRBV6-1	TRBJ2-5	CASSDWTGGQETQYF
TRBV28	TRBJ2-5	CASSLMGRTQETQYF
TRBV5-1	TRBJ2-1	CASSPRAGGNGEQFF
TRBV25-1	TRBJ2-5	CASSGGQPQYF
TRBV5-1	TRBJ2-6	CASSPAGLVSSGANVLTF
TRBV30	TRBJ1-2	CAFPQGGGYTF
TRBV15	TRBJ1-2	CATSRDVSAYGYTF
TRBV11-2	TRBJ2-1	CASSTLVGSPYNEQFF
TRBV21-1	TRBJ2-7	CASSTILPGGDRVYEQYF
TRBV11-1	TRBJ2-3	CASSLLGGSTDTQYF
TRBV20-1	TRBJ2-2	CSAGPGGELFF
TRBV27	TRBJ1-1	CASKIGQGYTEAFF
TRBV5-4	TRBJ1-1	CASSPVGGTEAFF
TRBV2	TRBJ2-7	CASTSGGPYEQYF
TRBV10-3	TRBJ2-1	CAISDKAPSGRAPSSYNEQFF
TRBV30	TRBJ2-7	CAWTPGQGVYEQYF